The 24 T cell receptor beta chains below all came from one sample that was sequenced in a study of radiotherapy plus CTLA-4 blockade in lung cancer. Measured with immunoSEQ multiplex PCR; TCRdb has only the in-frame clones, and not every one. This sample has about 80,000 clones, with 84% found just once. Sample: peripheral blood, taken from a patient treated with radiotherapy plus ipilimumab. The receptors were sampled from a human donor with non-small cell lung cancer who had stable disease on radiotherapy plus ipilimumab.

The chain links TRBV5-8 to TRBJ2-7, with 8 bases aligning to TRBD2. The V segment lost 2 bases and the J segment 0 bases; nucleotides outside the gene matches: 10. This CDR3 is built from 17 residues. Germline assignment: CDR1 SGHTS and CDR2 YDEGEE. CDR3 nucleotides: TGTGCCAGCAGCTTTACTAGCGGAGCCCAGAGCTCCTACGAGCAGTACTTC. Protein: CASSFTSGAQSSYEQYF.

The V call is TRBV5-4, the J call TRBJ2-7; tentative D call: TRBD1 (5 bases). The CDR3 length is 15 residues. Germline CDR1 and CDR2: SGHNT and YYREEE (reference sequence). Trimming took off 0 bases at V and 0 bases at J, with 10 bases between the two ends. Written as DNA, the CDR3 is TGTGCCAGCAGCTTGGGTGGGGCCAGCTCCTACGAGCAGTACTTC. Translation gives CASSLGGASSYEQYF.

The chain is built from TRBV6-1 and TRBJ1-5, with D possibly TRBD1 on 5 matching bases. There are 14 residues in the CDR3. Trimming took 1 base from V and 4 from J, leaving 8 bases between them. CDR1 and CDR2 from the germline V gene are MNHNS and SASEGT. For the CDR3, the DNA is TGTGCCAGCAGTGAAGACGGGGGTAATCAGCCCCAGCATTTT. This encodes CASSEDGGNQPQHF.

The chain carries TRBV7-9 and TRBJ1-5; the match to TRBD1 covers 10 bases. Germline CDR1 is SEHNR and CDR2 is FQNEAQ (reference sequence). Trimming took 4 bases from V and 4 from J; bases not matched to a gene: 4. There are 15 residues in the CDR3. The CDR3, as DNA: TGTGCCAGCAGCTCTGGACAGGGGGGTAATCAGCCCCAGCATTTT. It is translated as CASSSGQGGNQPQHF. Full variable domain (outside the CDR3, taken from reference TRBV7-9 and TRBJ1-5): DTGVSQNPRHKITKRGQNVTFRCDPISEHNRLYWYRQTLGQGPEFLTYFQNEAQLEKSRLLSDRFSAERPKGSFSTLEIQRTEQGDSAMYLCASSSGQGGNQPQHFGDGTRLSIL.

This chain uses TRBV30 with TRBJ2-5; no reliable D call. CDR1 is GTSNPN and CDR2 is SVGIG in the germline V gene (reference sequence). This CDR3 has 13 residues. V shed 3 bases and J shed 4 bases, with 12 bases lying between them. The CDR3 DNA sequence: TGTGCCTGGAGGAGGAGAGGCGGAGAGACCCAGTACTTC. Translated: CAWRRRGGETQYF.

The rearrangement joins TRBV7-8 to TRBJ1-2; D is unclear. Germline assignment: CDR1 SGHVS and CDR2 FQNEAQ. CDR3 length: 13 residues. Trimming removed 0 bases at V and 5 bases at J, with 7 bases between. The CDR3 sequence: CASSLASSYGYTF. CDR3 nucleotide sequence: TGTGCCAGCAGCTTAGCTTCTAGTTATGGCTACACCTTC.

This rearrangement joins TRBV7-3 to TRBJ2-5; D is unclear. CDR1 SGHTA and CDR2 FQGTGA come from the germline V gene. V gave up 0 bases and J gave up 3 bases, with 8 bases separating them. The length of the CDR3 is 14 residues. CDR3 sequence (DNA): TGTGCCAGCAGCTTAACAGGGCAGAAAGAGACCCAGTACTTC. Translating gives CASSLTGQKETQYF.

This chain links TRBV6-1 with TRBJ1-5; D unclear. The germline V and J ends were trimmed by 2 bases and 9 bases, with 14 bases remaining between them. Germline assignment: CDR1 MNHNS and CDR2 SASEGT. CDR3 size: 14 residues. CDR3 in amino acids: CASSELAAGWPQHF. CDR3 DNA sequence: TGTGCCAGCAGTGAACTCGCCGCCGGGTGGCCCCAGCATTTT.

The rearrangement uses TRBV18 and TRBJ1-1, with 7 bases that match TRBD1. The J segment lost 1 base and the V segment lost 3 bases, leaving 2 bases of the junction unmatched. CDR3 length: 14 residues. The germline CDR1 and CDR2 sequences are KGHSH and LQKENI. The CDR3 nucleotides are TGTGCCAGCTCACCGGGACAGCAGAACACTGAAGCTTTCTTT. This encodes CASSPGQQNTEAFF.

This chain uses TRBV6-4 with TRBJ2-3, with 13 bases identical to TRBD2. Germline V lookup: CDR1 MRHNA, CDR2 SNTAGT. The V segment lost 3 bases and the J segment 0 bases; nucleotides outside the gene matches: 0. CDR3 size: 16 residues. The DNA for the CDR3 is TGTGCCAGCAGTGAACTAGCGGGGGGGAGCACAGATACGCAGTATTTT. Translation: CASSELAGGSTDTQYF.

This rearrangement joins TRBV7-3 to TRBJ2-7; no reliable D call. The CDR3 runs 14 residues. Trimming took 5 bases from V and 7 from J, leaving 18 bases between them. Germline V gene lookup returns CDR1 SGHTA and CDR2 FQGTGA. CDR3 loop: CASSPGGSNLEQYF. DNA for the CDR3: TGTGCCAGCAGCCCAGGCGGATCGAACCTTGAGCAGTACTTC. The full variable domain, completed using reference TRBV7-3 and TRBJ2-7, is GAGVSQTPSNKVTEKGKYVELRCDPISGHTALYWYRQSLGQGPEFLIYFQGTGAADDSGLPNDRFFAVRPEGSVSTLKIQRTERGDSAVYLCASSPGGSNLEQYFGPGTRLTVT.

V usage is TRBV9 and J usage is TRBJ2-3; TRBD1 matches 8 bases. Germline-derived CDR1 and CDR2 are SGDLS and YYNGEE. Unmatched junction bases numbered 12, after V lost 7 bases and J lost 5 bases. The CDR3 loop spans 15 amino acids. The CDR3 region is CASDRYEQGEDTQYF. CDR3 coding DNA: TGTGCCAGCGATAGGTATGAACAGGGGGAAGATACGCAGTATTTT.

The gene calls are TRBV7-2 and TRBJ1-2, with D unresolved. CDR1 and CDR2 (germline): SGHTA, FQGNSA. The CDR3 has 14 residues. V was trimmed by 2 bases and J by 0 bases, leaving 7 bases between them. CDR3 sequence (DNA): TGTGCCAGCAGCTTAACTAGGACTAACTATGGCTACACCTTC. Translated: CASSLTRTNYGYTF. The variable domain in full, with the rest retrieved from reference TRBV7-2 and TRBJ1-2, is GAGVSQSPSNKVTEKGKDVELRCDPISGHTALYWYRQSLGQGLEFLIYFQGNSAPDKSGLPSDRFSAERTGGSVSTLTIQRTQQEDSAVYLCASSLTRTNYGYTFGSGTRLTVV.

This chain connects TRBV5-6 to TRBJ1-1, with D hard to call. The V end lost 4 bases, the J end lost 8 bases, and 12 bases lay between the germline ends. The CDR3 has 12 residues. Germline CDR1 reads SGHDT; CDR2 reads YYEEEE. CDR3 in amino acids: CASSVNLGEAFF. The CDR3 nucleotides are TGTGCCAGCAGCGTCAATCTGGGAGAAGCTTTCTTT.

Worth noting for this clone: A junction boundary mismatches the germline segment, possibly from a read error. The chain links TRBV19 to TRBJ2-7, with 12 bases matching TRBD2. CDR1 LNHDA and CDR2 SQIVND come from the germline V gene (reference sequence). The CDR3 consists of 14 residues. The CDR3 DNA is TGTTCCAGTAGTATGACTAGCGGGAGCTACGAGCAGTACTTC. Translated, it gives CSSSMTSGSYEQYF.

The chain couples TRBV28 to TRBJ2-1, with unresolved D. The CDR3 covers 14 residues. CDR1 MDHEN and CDR2 SYDVKM come from the germline V gene. The V end lost 3 bases, the J end lost 6 bases, and 12 bases lay between the germline ends. The CDR3 here is CASSLRGAINEQFF. CDR3 DNA: TGTGCCAGCAGTTTGCGCGGTGCCATCAATGAGCAGTTCTTC.

V is TRBV28 and J is TRBJ1-3; D gene unclear. The J call is doubtful: the DNA matches TRBJ2-2 better. This CDR3 is 11 amino acids long. Germline assignment: CDR1 MDHEN and CDR2 SYDVKM. CDR3 region: CASSLNGELFF. The CDR3 DNA is TGTGCCAGCAGTTTAAATGGGGAGCTGTTTTTT.

The rearrangement uses TRBV11-2 and TRBJ1-4, with D unclear. The CDR3 consists of 13 residues. Germline-derived CDR1 and CDR2 are SGHAT and FQNNGV. V was clipped by 1 base and J by 8 bases, with 8 bases between them. CDR3 nucleotide sequence: TGTGCCAGCAGCTTAGTTGGCACGGAAAAACTGTTTTTT. This encodes CASSLVGTEKLFF.

The V and J genes are TRBV7-2 and TRBJ1-5; D is uncertain. Germline-derived CDR1 and CDR2 are SGHTA and FQGNSA. This CDR3 region has 16 residues. The V and J ends lost 6 bases and 1 base respectively, with 16 bases between them. The DNA for the CDR3 is TGTGCCAGCAGGTCAATGGGTAGCGGGAGCAATCAGCCCCAGCATTTT. Amino acids: CASRSMGSGSNQPQHF.

J is TRBJ1-5 and V is TRBV28; D unclear. Trimming cost V 6 bases and J 4 bases, with 16 bases left between them. Germline-derived CDR1 and CDR2 are MDHEN and SYDVKM. This CDR3 comprises 15 residues. This chain's CDR3 is CASREPWTRNQPQHF. CDR3 DNA sequence: TGTGCCAGCAGGGAGCCATGGACGCGGAATCAGCCCCAGCATTTT.

The CDR3 DNA reads as TGCGCCAGCAGCCAAGCCGCGTCGTACGGGGCCAACGTCCTGACTTTC. This translates into CASSQAASYGANVLTF. This rearrangement joins TRBV4-1 to TRBJ2-6, with unresolved D. CDR3 length equals 16 residues. Trimming shortened V by 1 base and J by 4 bases, and 11 bases separated the two germline ends. CDR1 and CDR2 (germline): MGHRA, YSYEKL.

The chain has TRBV11-2 and TRBJ2-5; 8 positions match TRBD1. Trimming at V came to 5 bases and at J to 5 bases, leaving 10 bases not matched to a gene. Germline CDR1 is SGHAT and CDR2 is FQNNGV. CDR3 length equals 15 residues. CDR3 bases: TGTGCCAGCAGCGTCGGGAACAGGGGGAGGGAGACCCAGTACTTC. Protein sequence: CASSVGNRGRETQYF.

This clone was observed a handful of times. The chain links TRBV5-7 to TRBJ2-7; D assignment may be TRBD1 or TRBD2 (6 bases each). TRBV5-7 is an ORF for which the function is uncertain. This CDR3 region has 14 residues. V shed 4 bases and J shed 4 bases, with 15 bases lying between them. The DNA for the CDR3 is TGTGCCAGCAGCCGCAGGGGCGGGGAATACGAGCAGTACTTC. As protein: CASSRRGGEYEQYF.

In the case of this clone: Other DNA sequences within the sample encode an identical CDR3. The J gene is TRBJ2-3, the V gene TRBV9; weak D call: TRBD1 (6 bases). CDR1 SGDLS and CDR2 YYNGEE come from the germline V gene. The CDR3 extends over 12 amino acids. Trimming took off 2 bases at V and 6 bases at J, with 7 bases between the two ends. CDR3 coding DNA: TGTGCCAGCAGCGTTACAGGGGATACGCAGTATTTT. Translating gives CASSVTGDTQYF.